This TCR beta chain originates from a study of T cell repertoires in cytomegalovirus infection. Study-level information: An indication of both CMV infection and matching HLA type came from public TCR beta signatures. Study-wide points: The ex vivo response showed dominance by HLA-C-restricted CMV-specific TCR beta clonotypes.

A single record per CDR3 protein comes from TCRdb applying MiXCR to the reads. Seen here are 300,000 to 450,000 distinct CDR3 sequences, roughly 18% observed once, and the top ten hold around 9.3%. This clonotype has only a few counts. Antigen unknown. Sequenced input: PBMCs. The sequence came from a human donor in good health (CMV status not recorded). Some clones in this sample may be carry-over from other donors' samples.

The CDR3 spells CSATRDPGGYGYTF. The DNA of the CDR3 is TGCAGTGCAACCCGGGACCCCGGCGGCTATGGCTACACCTTC. This rearrangement joins TRBV20-1 to TRBJ1-2; maybe TRBD1 (5 bases). Germline loops: CDR1 DFQATT, CDR2 SNEGSKA (reference sequence). V lost 6 bases and J 4 bases, leaving 18 bases between the germline ends. The CDR3 spans 14 residues.